The sequence of this T cell receptor beta chain was determined in a study of OX40 agonist ivuxolimab in advanced cancers. About the investigation overall: Ivuxolimab was an agonistic, fully human IgG2 monoclonal antibody directed against OX40 (CD134), a costimulatory receptor. Intravenous ivuxolimab was administered to patients every 2 weeks at six dose levels: 0.01, 0.1, 0.3, 1.5, 3 and 10 mg/kg. Among the roughly 54 dose-escalation patients, about 20 had hepatocellular carcinoma, roughly 15 melanoma, 9 renal cell carcinoma and 9 head and neck cancer. A male proportion of roughly 85% and a mean age of approximately 60 years, ranging from roughly 23 to 79, were recorded for the dose-escalation cohort. Prior anti-PD-1, anti-PD-L1 or anti-CTLA-4 therapy was permitted, and approximately 42% of dose-escalation patients had received checkpoint inhibitors. Three dose-escalation patients achieved partial responses, one with hepatocellular carcinoma and two with cutaneous melanoma. Peripheral TCRbeta sequencing aimed to test whether ivuxolimab altered TCR sequence diversity and caused clonal T-cell expansion. The paper reports the monotherapy dose-escalation portion (N ≈ 50 patients) of the phase I ivuxolimab trial.

For sequencing of the TCRbeta CDR3 region, genomic DNA was extracted from the sorted cells. The immunoSEQ Assay was used to sequence the TCRbeta CDR3 regions. The clones in this table, taken by TCRdb from immuneACCESS, are in-frame only. Not every clone is retained; where verified, under half of the shortfall comes from an unresolved V gene, and the cause of the rest is unknown. The table for this sample lists approximately 89,000 clones; 70% to 90% of them were counted only once. Approximately 0.26% of the sample is held by the ten biggest clonotypes. CDR3 length: 17 amino acids, cysteine to phenylalanine. Only CDR3 DNA remains: 51 bases, in frame from the first base. CDR1 and CDR2, per the germline V gene, are SGHRS and YFSETQ. For this chain, trimming is 1 base at the V end and 2 bases at the J end, and the number of junction bases without a gene match is 11. The trial excluded patients who had a history of autoimmune disease or were on systemic immunosuppression. Peripheral blood for TCR sequencing was collected from all dose cohorts at baseline, on cycle 4 day 1, and on cycle 7 day 1. Samples were obtained from an open-label, multicenter, first-in-human phase I dose-escalation trial of ivuxolimab. Adults with locally advanced or metastatic melanoma, renal cell, hepatocellular, or head and neck squamous cell carcinoma were enrolled in the trial. Before TCR sequencing, CD4+ T cells and CD8+ T cells from peripheral blood were sorted into separate populations.

What the work shows at the level of the full study, not this receptor alone: In partial responders in the 0.1-3.0 mg/kg groups, normalized peripheral clonal expansion was found to be among the lowest, especially among CD8+ T cells. After ivuxolimab, more expanded clones were found on average in CD8+ T cells than in CD4+ T cells. Which antigens the clonally expanded peripheral T cells were specific for was not determined. Low levels of normalized T-cell clonal expansion were also seen in some nonresponding patients. At doses from 0.1 to 3.0 mg/kg, clonal expansion was seen in both CD4+ and CD8+ blood T cells between baseline and week 6.

This clone was detected a few times. Its antigen is unknown. No qualities accompany the bases; no much larger clone lies one base away. Recombination connected TRBV5-1 to TRBJ2-5, and 7 junctional nucleotides match TRBD2. This TCR was recovered from an adult with an advanced solid tumor such as melanoma, head and neck, liver or kidney cancer. The sample here was CD4+ or CD8+ T cells sorted from blood, taken in a trial of the OX40 agonist ivuxolimab. CDR3 reads: CASSLTSATTLQETQYF. The DNA reads TGCGCCAGCAGCTTGACTAGCGCAACAACACTACAAGAGACCCAGTACTTC.